This T cell receptor beta chain comes out of a study of blood T cell repertoires in COVID-19. Study background: Both acute and convalescent COVID-19 samples were obtained from the United States, Italy and Spain. In each case, the material was cDNA or gDNA derived from T cells, B-cell-depleted T cells, or PBMCs.

Per the study methods: Amplification from reference gene primers served as the basis for estimated nucleated cell counts. TCRdb keeps only in-frame clones here, not all; method: immunoSEQ multiplex PCR. The DNA gave D and trimming, while V, J and clone size come from that table. The sample holds tens of thousands of clones, about 72% seen once. The V gene's germline CDR1 is SGHAT and CDR2 FQDESV (reference sequence). This CDR3 region has 13 residues. V gave up 4 bases and J gave up 7 bases; unmatched junction bases: 5. The sequence was collected from a woman aged 60-70 years with acute or convalescent COVID-19. This rearrangement joins TRBV11-1 to TRBJ2-5, with 8 bases matching TRBD1. Sequenced material: peripheral blood. Here the CDR3 reads CASSSGQGGTQYF. The CDR3 bases are TGTGCCAGCAGCTCAGGACAGGGAGGGACCCAGTACTTC.